The T cell receptor (beta chain) under discussion was sequenced for a study of molecular identifiers for immune sequencing clone quantification. Overall study results and limits: The share of molecules held by clones above 20 RNA copies was over 98% in effector cells and under 1% in naive cells.

TCRdb used MiXCR to reprocess the PCR reads, holding one entry per CDR3 protein. The table has about 63,000 distinct CDR3 sequences, around 20% seen once; the top ten hold 1.4%. Deletions cut 2 bases from V and 1 base from J, with 11 bases between. CDR1 is SQVTM and CDR2 is ANQGSEA in the germline V gene. The CDR3 loop spans 14 amino acids. The sample holds many counts of this clonotype. As yet, its antigen is unknown. The sequence was obtained from a human donor in good health. Some libraries in this study had Jurkat cell RNA spiked in. The sequencing input was naive CD8+ T cells from blood, with Jurkat cell RNA spiked in. Sample subset: FACS-sorted CD8+CD4-CCR7+CD45RA+ naive T cells. V usage is TRBV29-1 and J usage is TRBJ1-1, with no clear D. The CDR3 region has the DNA TGCAGCGTTGAATATACCGGGGAGAACACTGAAGCTTTCTTT. It translates to CSVEYTGENTEAFF.